The clone carrying this T cell receptor beta chain was found a few times. As yet, its antigen is unknown. Germline V gives CDR1 MNHEY, CDR2 SMNVEV (reference sequence). Trimming shortened V by 6 bases and J by 0 bases, and 12 bases separated the two germline ends. The CDR3 is 14 amino acids. This record belongs to a study of T-cell memory formation after mild COVID-19. Study-level results: Within pre-infection memory, some responding clones were found, suggesting cross-reactive memory joined. Clones that contracted clustered mainly in CM and EM if CD4+ and in EMRA if CD8+.

cDNA libraries for TCR alpha and TCR beta, carrying sample barcodes and UMIs, came from 5'RACE with constant-segment primers. TCRdb itself ran the 5' RACE reads through MiXCR, one entry per CDR3 protein. The sample contains 110,000 or so distinct CDR3 sequences, 22% of which appear only once. The TCR sequence derives from a man younger than 35 who had mild COVID-19 (a few samples of this study predate the infection). Cell type and time point are not known. The V and J genes are TRBV27 and TRBJ2-7; D is undetermined. The sequenced sample consisted of PBMCs or a T cell subset sorted from them (not recorded which). In DNA form, the CDR3 reads TGTGCCAGCAGCCCCGGCGCCAGCTCCTACGAGCAGTACTTC. Translating it yields CASSPGASSYEQYF.